These 7 T cell receptor beta chains came from one sample sequenced in a study of blood T cell repertoires in COVID-19. This table comes from immunoSEQ multiplex PCR, and its TCRdb copy is limited to in-frame clones, with some not included. Of over 200,000 clones listed, 84% are singletons. Sequencing used PBMCs or T cells enriched from blood (not recorded which). These receptors were taken from a man aged 60 to 75 who had recovered from COVID-19.

The chain is built from TRBV7-2 and TRBJ2-7, with no clear D. Per germline, CDR1 SGHTA and CDR2 FQGNSA. The V gene lost 9 bases and the J gene lost 0 bases, with 9 bases spanning the gap. The CDR3 runs to 12 residues. In nucleotides, the CDR3 is TGTGCCAGTACCCCGGGCTCCTACGAGCAGTACTTC. Protein: CASTPGSYEQYF.

The chain employs TRBV6-5 and TRBJ1-1, with a weak D call TRBD1 (5 bases). The CDR3 is made up of 13 amino acids. Per germline, CDR1 MNHEY and CDR2 SVGAGI. V shed 7 bases and J shed 7 bases, with 16 bases lying between them. The CDR3 sequence: CASNKGPGSEAFF. CDR3 in DNA: TGTGCCAGCAACAAGGGGCCCGGCAGTGAAGCTTTCTTT.

In nucleotides, the CDR3 is TGCGCCAGCAGCCGAAACAGGGCGTTGAACACTGAAGCTTTCTTT. Protein: CASSRNRALNTEAFF. The chain recombines TRBV4-3 with TRBJ1-1; a possible D gene is TRBD1 (6 bases). V was trimmed by 4 bases and J by 0 bases, leaving 12 bases between them. Germline CDR1 reads LGHNA; CDR2 reads YSLEER. The CDR3 is made up of 15 amino acids.

This chain links TRBV19 with TRBJ2-1; TRBD2 aligns across 7 bases. The trim removed 1 base at V and 5 bases at J, leaving 2 bases unmatched. This CDR3 contains 14 residues. Germline CDR1 LNHDA, CDR2 SQIVND (reference sequence). This CDR3 is CASSIAGGHNEQFF. The CDR3 bases are TGTGCCAGTAGTATAGCGGGGGGACACAATGAGCAGTTCTTC.

The chain joins TRBV6-5 to TRBJ1-5; 9 bases match TRBD1. Germline lookup yields CDR1 MNHEY and CDR2 SVGAGI. The CDR3 consists of 16 residues. The trim removed 0 bases at V and 7 bases at J, leaving 7 bases unmatched. The CDR3 nucleotides read TGTGCCAGCAGTTACTCGACGACAGGGGGTCGGCAGCCCCAGCATTTT. Its protein is CASSYSTTGGRQPQHF.

The chain has TRBV11-2 and TRBJ1-1; D is unclear. CDR3 length: 14 residues. Germline V gene data show CDR1 as SGHAT and CDR2 as FQNNGV. With 3 bases removed from V and 0 bases from J, the gap between germline ends came to 8 bases. CDR3 sequence reads: CASSFPPMNTEAFF. The DNA of the CDR3 is TGTGCCAGCAGCTTCCCCCCCATGAACACTGAAGCTTTCTTT.

The V gene is TRBV5-1, the J gene TRBJ2-2; the match to TRBD2 covers 9 bases. Germline trimming cut 3 bases from V and 0 bases from J; bases unmatched to any gene: 9. Germline CDR1 and CDR2: SGHRS and YFSETQ. The CDR3 has 18 amino acids. In nucleotides, the CDR3 is TGCGCCAGCAGCTGGCAAGCGGGGGGCCACGCGAACACCGGGGAGCTGTTTTTT. It is translated as CASSWQAGGHANTGELFF.